These 25 T cell receptor beta chains were sequenced from one sample in a study of T cells after yellow fever vaccination. TCRdb re-analysed the 5' RACE reads in MiXCR, keeping a single row per CDR3 protein. The sample includes 200,000 to 300,000 distinct CDR3 sequences, about 3.9% seen only once; the top ten take 15% to 20%. The sequencing here drew on PBMCs, taken 15 days after the yellow fever booster vaccination. These receptor sequences come from a man between 18 and 29 years old who received the YFV17D yellow fever vaccine.

This clonotype was seen many times. This chain links TRBV7-9 with TRBJ2-5; 8 positions agree with TRBD1. The CDR3 loop spans 15 amino acids. The V and J ends lost 2 bases and 5 bases, in that order; junction bases with no gene match: 7. Germline CDR1 is SEHNR and CDR2 is FQNEAQ (reference sequence). CDR3 sequence: CASSLWAGGLETQYF. DNA of the CDR3: TGTGCCAGCAGCTTATGGGCAGGGGGCCTGGAGACCCAGTACTTC.

This clonotype was seen at least ten times. V and J are TRBV24-1 and TRBJ2-3; D possibly corresponds to TRBD2 (6 bases). V was shortened by 5 bases and J by 2 bases, with 10 bases between the two germline ends. CDR1 KGHDR and CDR2 SFDVKD come from the germline V gene. The CDR3 has 14 residues. CDR3 in DNA: TGTGCCACCAGTGGTCGGGACTCCACAGATACGCAGTATTTT. This gives the protein CATSGRDSTDTQYF.

The rearrangement links TRBV2 to TRBJ2-1; 13 positions agree with TRBD2. V trimming: 6 bases; J trimming: 9 bases; junction bases outside the gene matches: 8. The CDR3 covers 15 residues. CDR1 and CDR2 from the germline V gene are SNHLY and FYNNEI. The CDR3 loop is CASRITSGGGGEQFF. CDR3 coding DNA: TGTGCCAGCAGGATTACTAGCGGGGGGGGTGGTGAGCAGTTCTTC.

This clonotype was found a few times. With a much larger clone just one base away, this may be a read error. CDR3: CAGSLSGGGQYEQYF. The CDR3 region has the DNA TGTGCCGGCAGCTTATCCGGCGGGGGGCAGTACGAGCAGTACTTC. The chain has TRBV7-6 and TRBJ2-7, with 8 bases that match TRBD2. The CDR3 spans 15 residues. Germline-derived CDR1 and CDR2 are SGHVS and FNYEAQ.

This clonotype was recorded at least ten times. V is TRBV12-3 or TRBV12-4 and J is TRBJ1-2; 8 bases match TRBD1. The V segment lost 5 bases and the J segment 5 bases; nucleotides outside the gene matches: 7. The CDR3 length is 14 residues. The CDR3 is CASSPRTGQYGYTF. The CDR3, as DNA: TGTGCCAGCAGTCCCAGGACAGGGCAATATGGCTACACCTTC.

This clonotype was seen at least ten times. The chain joins TRBV6-5 to TRBJ2-2, with no clear D. Per germline, CDR1 MNHEY and CDR2 SVGAGI. CDR3 size: 14 residues. V was pared by 2 bases and J by 3 bases, with 7 bases between. The CDR3 bases are TGTGCCAGCAGTTACGGCCAGTACACCGGGGAGCTGTTTTTT. It specifies CASSYGQYTGELFF.

This clonotype occurred a few times. V is TRBV5-4 and J is TRBJ2-3; possibly TRBD1 for D (6 bases). This CDR3 comprises 14 residues. Trimming stripped 3 bases from V and 1 base from J, with 9 bases between. Germline V gene sequence: CDR1 SGHNT, CDR2 YYREEE (reference sequence). This CDR3 reads CASSSRTGTDTQYF. CDR3 sequence (DNA): TGTGCCAGCAGCTCCCGGACAGGCACAGATACGCAGTATTTT.

This clonotype was seen at least ten times. The chain links TRBV4-3 to TRBJ2-6; D perhaps matches TRBD2 (5 bases). The CDR3 covers 20 residues. The germline V gene encodes CDR1 LGHNA and CDR2 YSLEER. V was clipped by 4 bases and J by 4 bases, with 26 bases between them. The CDR3 reads CASSRRQTTEALRGANVLTF. The DNA of the CDR3 is TGCGCCAGCAGCCGCCGGCAAACGACGGAGGCCTTGAGAGGGGCCAACGTCCTGACTTTC.

This clonotype was picked up many times. V and J are TRBV5-1 and TRBJ1-1; D is ambiguous. V was shortened by 2 bases and J by 2 bases, with 10 bases between the two germline ends. The CDR3 spans 14 residues. Germline CDR1 is SGHRS and CDR2 is YFSETQ. CDR3 sequence reads: CASSFLSKNTEAFF. In DNA form, the CDR3 reads TGCGCCAGCAGCTTCCTTTCCAAAAACACTGAAGCTTTCTTT.

This clonotype was seen at least ten times. The chain uses TRBV27 and TRBJ1-6, with D unclear. Trimming took off 6 bases at V and 6 bases at J, with 18 bases between the two ends. The germline V gene has CDR1 MNHEY and CDR2 SMNVEV (reference sequence). The CDR3 is made up of 16 amino acids. The CDR3 DNA reads TGTGCCAGCAGCCAAAACGGACGGGATGGTAATTCACCCCTCCACTTT. Its translation is CASSQNGRDGNSPLHF.

A few counts support this clonotype. The chain carries TRBV4-2 and TRBJ2-7; 9 bases match TRBD2. Germline CDR1 LGHNA, CDR2 YNFKEQ. V dropped 0 bases and J dropped 3; count of bases not matched to a gene: 6. CDR3 size: 16 residues. Written as DNA, the CDR3 is TGTGCCAGCAGCCAAGATTTGTCTAGCGGGGTCTACGAGCAGTACGTC. The encoded protein is CASSQDLSSGVYEQYV.

This clonotype was seen a single time. This chain links TRBV5-6 with TRBJ2-1, with D hard to call. V lost 1 base and J 0 bases, leaving 17 bases between the germline ends. The germline V gene has CDR1 SGHDT and CDR2 YYEEEE. There are 18 residues in the CDR3. CDR3 residues: CASSLSLVGAYSYNEQFF. Here the CDR3 DNA reads TGTGCCAGCAGCTTGAGTCTGGTCGGCGCTTACTCCTACAATGAGCAGTTCTTC.

At least ten counts were recorded for this clonotype. The chain is built from TRBV7-2 and TRBJ1-1; D ambiguous. V lost 1 base to trimming and J lost 5 bases, with 11 bases between them. From germline, CDR1 is SGHTA and CDR2 FQGNSA. This CDR3 spans 14 amino acids. CDR3 in amino acids: CASSLGRAVTEAFF. CDR3 in DNA: TGTGCCAGCAGCTTAGGAAGGGCGGTAACTGAAGCTTTCTTT.

This chain joins TRBV15 and TRBJ2-5; D unresolved. CDR3 length: 13 amino acids. Trimming removed 8 bases at V and 3 bases at J, with 13 bases between. Germline V gives CDR1 LNHNV, CDR2 YYDKDF (reference sequence). CDR3 protein: CATGFGWEETQYF. In DNA form, the CDR3 reads TGTGCCACCGGCTTCGGGTGGGAAGAGACCCAGTACTTC.

This clonotype showed up many times. The chain joins TRBV6-5 to TRBJ1-2; 7 bases fit TRBD1. After removal of 0 bases from V and 3 bases from J, the junction contained 7 bases not matched to a gene. The CDR3 sequence is 16 residues long. The germline V gene has CDR1 MNHEY and CDR2 SVGAGI. CDR3 sequence: CASSYSTGTEYYGYTF. The CDR3 DNA is TGTGCCAGCAGTTACTCTACCGGGACAGAATACTATGGCTACACCTTC.

This clonotype was seen repeatedly, ten times or more. This chain joins TRBV14 and TRBJ1-1, with D possibly TRBD1 on 5 matching bases. Trimming shortened V by 1 base and J by 4 bases, and 7 bases separated the two germline ends. CDR1 is SGHDN and CDR2 is FVKESK in the germline V gene. The CDR3 sequence is 13 residues long. CDR3: CASSQAGFTEAFF. In nucleotides, the CDR3 is TGTGCCAGCAGCCAAGCAGGGTTCACTGAAGCTTTCTTT.

This clonotype was seen many times. CDR3 bases: TGCGCCAGCAGCCAAGATCAACCGGGTACCATAGAAGAGACCCAGTACTTC. Protein sequence: CASSQDQPGTIEETQYF. The V call is TRBV4-3, the J call TRBJ2-5; no definite D call. Per the germline V gene, CDR1 is LGHNA and CDR2 is YSLEER. V gave up 0 bases and J gave up 3 bases, with 17 bases separating them. The CDR3 has 17 residues.

This clonotype was found many times. The rearrangement joins TRBV4-3 to TRBJ1-1; D gene unclear. CDR1 is LGHNA and CDR2 is YSLEER in the germline V gene. The CDR3 length is 14 residues. Trimming removed 4 bases from V and 3 bases from J, with 12 bases in between. CDR3 residues: CASSPWTGDTEAFF. CDR3 nucleotide sequence: TGCGCCAGCAGCCCCTGGACGGGCGACACTGAAGCTTTCTTT.

This clonotype was seen many times. The rearrangement links TRBV20-1 to TRBJ1-4, with a weak D call TRBD1 (6 bases). The V end lost 6 bases, the J end lost 6 bases, and 20 bases lay between the germline ends. The CDR3 totals 15 residues. The germline V gene encodes CDR1 DFQATT and CDR2 SNEGSKA (reference sequence). The CDR3 region is CSAPSGGGLDEKLFF. The DNA of the CDR3 is TGCAGTGCCCCCTCGGGGGGGGGGCTTGATGAAAAACTGTTTTTT.

This clonotype was seen ten or more times. This chain links TRBV7-9 with TRBJ1-5; unclear D gene. From germline, CDR1 is SEHNR and CDR2 FQNEAQ (reference sequence). The ends were cut back, 4 bases at V and 7 bases at J, with 8 bases in the middle. The CDR3 has 12 amino acids. The CDR3 reads CASSSGWQPQHF. The CDR3 coding sequence is TGTGCCAGCAGCTCCGGATGGCAGCCCCAGCATTTT.

This clonotype was seen at least ten times. The chain joins TRBV25-1 to TRBJ2-6; TRBD1 aligns across 10 bases. The germline V gene encodes CDR1 MGHDK and CDR2 SYGVNS. The CDR3 is made up of 19 amino acids. Trimming took 5 bases from V and 2 from J; bases not matched to a gene: 12. In DNA, the CDR3 is TGTGCCAGCAGTAACCCTCGGACAGGGGGGACGGCTGGGGCCAACGTCCTGACTTTC. Its translation is CASSNPRTGGTAGANVLTF.

In its sample, this clonotype was seen many times. The gene calls are TRBV5-1 and TRBJ2-5; TRBD1 matches at 8 bases. The CDR3 runs 17 residues. Germline-derived CDR1 and CDR2 are SGHRS and YFSETQ. Unmatched junction bases numbered 12, after V lost 4 bases and J lost 1 base. This CDR3 is CASSRGQGLVGQETQYF. As DNA, the CDR3 is TGCGCCAGCAGCAGAGGACAGGGATTGGTGGGCCAAGAGACCCAGTACTTC. Full variable domain (remainder filled in from reference TRBV5-1 and TRBJ2-5): KAGVTQTPRYLIKTRGQQVTLSCSPISGHRSVSWYQQTPGQGLQFLFEYFSETQRNKGNFPGRFSGRQFSNSRSEMNVSTLELGDSALYLCASSRGQGLVGQETQYFGPGTRLLVL.

This clonotype came up many times. The gene calls are TRBV29-1 and TRBJ2-3; no definite D call. The CDR3 consists of 12 residues. Germline V gene sequence: CDR1 SQVTM, CDR2 ANQGSEA. V gave up 5 bases and J gave up 2 bases, with 8 bases separating them. The CDR3 is CSVKDHTDTQYF. In nucleotides, the CDR3 is TGCAGCGTTAAGGACCACACAGATACGCAGTATTTT.

The J gene is TRBJ1-6, the V gene TRBV5-1, with TRBD1 matching over 10 bases. The ends lost 0 bases at V and 14 bases at J; junction bases unmatched: 8. The CDR3 is 15 amino acids. CDR1 is SGHRS and CDR2 is YFSETQ in the germline V gene. The CDR3 loop is CASSLEGQGSSALHF. The CDR3, as DNA: TGCGCCAGCAGCTTGGAGGGACAGGGGTCCTCAGCCCTCCACTTT. Full variable domain (missing parts from reference TRBV5-1 and TRBJ1-6): KAGVTQTPRYLIKTRGQQVTLSCSPISGHRSVSWYQQTPGQGLQFLFEYFSETQRNKGNFPGRFSGRQFSNSRSEMNVSTLELGDSALYLCASSLEGQGSSALHFGNGTRLTVT.

The chain joins TRBV20-1 to TRBJ1-5; D might be TRBD1 (6 bases). CDR3 length: 15 amino acids. The germline V and J ends were trimmed by 2 bases and 7 bases, with 18 bases remaining between them. Germline assignment: CDR1 DFQATT and CDR2 SNEGSKA (reference sequence). CDR3 coding DNA: TGCAGTGCTAGAAATCCGGGGGCAGTTGGACAGCCCCAGCATTTT. Translation gives CSARNPGAVGQPQHF.